This TCR beta chain was retrieved from a study of molecular identifiers for immune sequencing clone quantification. Making the bulk TCR libraries relied on previously described methods and listed TCR primers. MiXCR, applied by TCRdb to the PCR reads, yields one record per CDR3 protein. The sample lists about 510,000 distinct CDR3 sequences, roughly 26% seen once, with around 0.79% in the top ten. Naive CD8 T cell sorting was performed on the CD8+CD4-CCR7+CD45RA+ phenotype. Of note for this clonotype: The junction shows a germline mismatch at one end, possibly a read error.

CDR1 and CDR2 from the germline V gene are MNHNY and SVGAGI (reference sequence). CDR3 length: 15 residues. Sequenced: naive CD8+ T cells from blood, with Jurkat cell RNA spiked in. As for subset: FACS-sorted CD8+CD4-CCR7+CD45RA+ naive T cells. This TCR was recovered from a human donor in good health. Some libraries in this study had Jurkat cell RNA spiked in. The J gene is TRBJ2-2, the V gene TRBV6-6, with D possibly matching TRBD1 (6 bases). CDR3 nucleotide sequence: TGTGCCAGCAGTTACGACGACGGGGACACCAGGGAGCTGTTTTTT. Translation gives CASSYDDGDTRELFF.